Sequencing of this TCR beta chain was carried out in a study of CD8+CD57+ T cells in acquired aplastic anemia. The wider study: The study obtained an average of about 3.2 ug of DNA from sorted CD4+ and CD8+ cells. Study-level findings and limits: A set of approximately 30 CD8+ CDR3 sequences was shared between patients and controls, and these sequences appeared highly expressed in patients.

The study profiled TCR beta VDJ and CDR3 using genomic DNA as template. Via MiXCR, TCRdb re-called the reads, giving one row per CDR3 protein. The data show over 150,000 distinct CDR3 sequences, roughly 60% seen once. Germline CDR1 reads LNHNV; CDR2 reads YYDKDF (reference sequence). The CDR3 extends over 15 amino acids. Trimming left V 0 bases short and J 1 base short, with 7 bases between. To note about this clonotype: Antigen unknown.

Patients included in sequencing had previously demonstrated CD8+CD57+ cell expansion by flow cytometry. The clonotype originates from a human donor with aplastic anemia. The rearrangement uses TRBV15 and TRBJ1-5, with no clear D. The sequenced material came from sorted CD4+, CD8+, or CD8+CD57+ T cells (not recorded which) from PBMCs. Here the CDR3 reads CATSRDPLSNQPQHF. CDR3 in DNA: TGTGCCACCAGCAGAGATCCCCTCAGCAATCAGCCCCAGCATTTT.